Listed below are T cell receptor beta chains from one sample, sequenced in a study of T cell repertoires in cytomegalovirus infection. Each CDR3 protein gets one entry after TCRdb re-called the reads with MiXCR. The sample comprises 290,000 or so distinct CDR3 sequences, roughly a tenth of which are singletons, and over 2.5% rests with the top ten. The sample consisted of PBMCs. These receptors were taken from a human donor in good health (CMV status not recorded). Some clones in this sample may be carry-over from other donors' samples. Each CDR3 is given with its conserved first and last residue. The D gene is left open where the match is weak. Expanded clones get a size class; other rows say once, few or many, or leave the size out.

TRBJ2-3,15,many,TRBV7-9,TRBD1,CASSLWDSATDTQYF,TGTGCCAGCAGCTTATGGGACAGCGCAACAGATACGCAGTATTTT
TRBJ2-2,15,few,TRBV13,NA,CASSLPTRNTGELFF,TGTGCCAGCAGCTTGCCGACAAGGAACACCGGGGAGCTGTTTTTT
TRBJ1-1,14,many,TRBV5-1,TRBD1,CASSFQGVNTEAFF,TGCGCCAGCAGCTTCCAGGGGGTTAACACTGAAGCTTTCTTT
TRBJ1-1,15,NA,TRBV5-6,TRBD1,CASSSDRGWLTEAFF,TGTGCCAGCAGTTCGGACAGGGGTTGGTTGACTGAAGCTTTCTTT
TRBJ2-1,16,many,TRBV23-1,TRBD2,CASSQPGGRGYNEQFF,TGCGCCAGCAGTCAACCGGGGGGAAGGGGCTACAATGAGCAGTTCTTC
TRBJ1-2,12,few,TRBV28,NA,CASSQITVGYTF,TGTGCCAGCAGCCAAATCACGGTTGGCTACACCTTC
TRBJ1-2,13,many,TRBV6-4,NA,CASSPDAGYGYTF,TGTGCCAGCAGTCCAGACGCTGGCTATGGCTACACCTTC
TRBJ1-1,12,few,TRBV7-2,NA,CASSFGPSRAFF,TGTGCCAGCAGCTTCGGCCCTAGTCGGGCTTTCTTT
TRBJ2-2,14,many,TRBV6-1,NA,CASSPGTLTGELFF,TGTGCCAGCAGCCCCGGGACTCTAACCGGGGAGCTGTTTTTT
TRBJ2-6,20,once,TRBV6-5,NA,CASSYSGARSGASGANVLTF,TGTGCCAGCAGTTACTCGGGCGCCCGGTCAGGGGCCTCTGGGGCCAACGTCCTGACTTTC
TRBJ1-5,13,many,TRBV7-2,NA,CASSSLDRQPQHF,TGTGCCAGCAGCTCCCTTGACCGTCAGCCCCAGCATTTT
TRBJ2-1,16,many,TRBV7-3,TRBD2,CASSFDSGGPHNEQFF,TGTGCCAGCAGCTTTGATTCGGGGGGGCCCCACAATGAGCAGTTCTTC
TRBJ2-1,16,NA,TRBV6-2/TRBV6-3,NA,CASSYSSRRPYNEQFF,TGTGCCAGCAGTTACTCCTCGAGAAGGCCCTACAATGAGCAGTTCTTC
TRBJ2-7,15,NA,TRBV19,TRBD1,CASSGPGQDHYEQYF,TGTGCCAGTAGTGGGCCGGGACAGGACCACTACGAGCAGTACTTC
TRBJ2-3,14,many,TRBV7-9,TRBD2,CASSYSGGTNTQYF,TGTGCCAGCAGCTATAGCGGGGGGACGAATACGCAGTATTTT